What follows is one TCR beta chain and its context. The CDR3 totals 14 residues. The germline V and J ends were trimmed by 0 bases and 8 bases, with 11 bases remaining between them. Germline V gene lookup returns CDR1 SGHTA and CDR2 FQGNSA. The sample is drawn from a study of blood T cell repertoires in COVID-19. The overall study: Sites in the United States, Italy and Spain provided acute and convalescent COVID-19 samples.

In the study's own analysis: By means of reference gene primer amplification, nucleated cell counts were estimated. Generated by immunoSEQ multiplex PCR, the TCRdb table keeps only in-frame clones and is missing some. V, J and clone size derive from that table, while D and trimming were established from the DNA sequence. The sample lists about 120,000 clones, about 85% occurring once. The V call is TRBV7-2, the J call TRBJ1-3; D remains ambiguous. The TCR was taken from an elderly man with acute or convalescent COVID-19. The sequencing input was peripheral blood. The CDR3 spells CASSLARGLHTIYF. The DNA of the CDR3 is TGTGCCAGCAGCTTAGCGCGAGGGTTACACACCATATATTTT.